This T cell receptor beta chain is drawn from a study of blood T cell repertoires in COVID-19. Across the study: PBMCs, B-cell-depleted T cells, or T cells provided the cDNA or gDNA that made up the material.

CDR3 length: 15 amino acids. Germline lookup yields CDR1 SGDLS and CDR2 YYNGEE. V gave up 0 bases and J gave up 2 bases; unmatched junction bases: 3. This table comes from immunoSEQ multiplex PCR, and its TCRdb copy is limited to in-frame clones, with some not included. Here the sample spans about 42,000 clones, roughly 90% being singletons. The chain couples TRBV9 to TRBJ2-3; TRBD2 matches at 7 bases. The clonotype was recovered from a man aged 50-59 years with active COVID-19. Material for sequencing was peripheral blood. The CDR3 loop reads CASSVASGVTDTQYF. The CDR3 nucleotides read TGTGCCAGCAGCGTAGCTAGCGGCGTCACAGATACGCAGTATTTT.